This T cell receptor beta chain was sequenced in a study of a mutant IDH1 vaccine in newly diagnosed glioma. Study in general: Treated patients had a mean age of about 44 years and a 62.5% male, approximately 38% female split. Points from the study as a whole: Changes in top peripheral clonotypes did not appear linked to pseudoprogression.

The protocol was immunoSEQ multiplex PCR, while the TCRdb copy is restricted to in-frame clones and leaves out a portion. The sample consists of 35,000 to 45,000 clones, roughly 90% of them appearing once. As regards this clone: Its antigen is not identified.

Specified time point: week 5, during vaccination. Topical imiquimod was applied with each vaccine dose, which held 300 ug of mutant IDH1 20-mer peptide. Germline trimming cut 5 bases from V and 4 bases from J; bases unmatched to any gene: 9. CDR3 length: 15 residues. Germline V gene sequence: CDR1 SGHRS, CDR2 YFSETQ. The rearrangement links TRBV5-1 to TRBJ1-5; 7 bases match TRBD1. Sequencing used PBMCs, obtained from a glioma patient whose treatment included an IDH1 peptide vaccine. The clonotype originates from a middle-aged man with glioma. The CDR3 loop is CASSLLPGGNQPQHF. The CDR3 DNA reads TGCGCCAGCAGTTTACTACCAGGGGGGAATCAGCCCCAGCATTTT.